This T cell receptor (beta chain) originates from a study of T cell responses to AZD1222 COVID-19 vaccine. Study findings and constraints: Among the donors, most were white British and more were female, and clonal diversity was possibly underestimated. Spike-specific TCR breadth and depth grew following two AZD1222 doses. Targets within unmutated variant regions were reportedly found for nearly half of spike-specific TCRs. Of the AZD1222 recipients, only five to seven were seropositive at baseline.

Profiled with immunoSEQ multiplex PCR; TCRdb holds only in-frame clones, not every one. The profile shows 200,000 or so clones, 94% of them singletons. The V gene lost 0 bases and the J gene lost 3 bases, with 12 bases spanning the gap. The CDR3 length is 15 residues. The germline CDR1 and CDR2 sequences are SGDLS and YYNGEE. As for this clone: The antigen remains undetermined.

This receptor was obtained from an adult in good health. Sequences were derived from peripheral blood, sampled on day 0 of AZD1222 vaccination. The chain carries TRBV9 and TRBJ1-2; no definite D call. In DNA form, the CDR3 reads TGTGCCAGCAGCGTAGATGGAGGGAGAGACTATGGCTACACCTTC. It translates to CASSVDGGRDYGYTF.